The 28 T cell receptor beta chains below all came from one sample that was sequenced in a study of human CD8 memory T cell subsets. TCR beta libraries were made by UMI-labeled 5' RACE. TCRdb re-called the 5' RACE reads, yielding one record per CDR3 amino acid sequence without DNA. The table gives some 10,000 distinct CDR3 sequences; the top ten clones make up 20% to 25% of it. Sequenced: CD8+ stem-like memory T cells (TSCM and TCM) sorted from PBMCs. Noted subset: stem-like memory CD8 T cells (TSTEM), CCR7+ PD-1- TIGIT-. These receptors were collected from a human donor in good health.

V usage is TRBV15 and J usage is TRBJ2-3; the TRBD2 assignment by TCRdb is unverifiable without DNA. Germline CDR1 and CDR2: LNHNV and YYDKDF (reference sequence). The CDR3 spans 16 residues. CDR3 region: CATSREGTSGRDTQYF.

V usage is TRBV25-1 and J usage is TRBJ1-6; TCRdb's assignment of TRBD1 cannot be checked, as there is no DNA. The CDR3 is 12 amino acids. Germline-derived CDR1 and CDR2 are MGHDK and SYGVNS. The CDR3 sequence: CASRGHNSPLHF. The full variable domain, completed using reference TRBV25-1 and TRBJ1-6, is EADIYQTPRYLVIGTGKKITLECSQTMGHDKMYWYQQDPGMELHLIHYSYGVNSTEKGDLSSESTVSRIRTEHFPLTLESARPSHTSQYLCASRGHNSPLHFGNGTRLTVT.

This chain joins TRBV4-1 and TRBJ1-2; the TCRdb D gene call, TRBD1, has no DNA to confirm it. The germline CDR1 and CDR2 sequences are MGHRA and YSYEKL. This CDR3 region has 15 residues. The CDR3 region is CASSQESHANYGYTF.

By frequency, this clonotype registers medium-sized. V is TRBV29-1 and J is TRBJ1-1; TCRdb calls TRBD1, which cannot be checked without DNA. Per the germline V gene, CDR1 is SQVTM and CDR2 is ANQGSEA. This CDR3 spans 13 amino acids. CDR3 amino acids: CSVEGESDTEAFF.

The chain has TRBV4-2 and TRBJ1-4; the D call from TCRdb, TRBD1, cannot be confirmed without DNA. The CDR3 length is 14 residues. Germline CDR1 is LGHNA and CDR2 is YNFKEQ. CDR3 residues: CASSQEEGVEKLFF.

The V call is TRBV20-1, the J call TRBJ2-2. Germline CDR1 reads DFQATT; CDR2 reads SNEGSKA (reference sequence). The CDR3 has 14 amino acids. CDR3 protein: CSASAGSDTGELFF.

The CDR3 reads CASSSGISLTNEKLFF. The chain joins TRBV28 to TRBJ1-4; checking the TCRdb D call of TRBD1 is not possible without DNA. Germline CDR1 is MDHEN and CDR2 is SYDVKM. The CDR3 consists of 16 residues.

V usage is TRBV12-3 or TRBV12-4 and J usage is TRBJ2-1; TCRdb calls TRBD2, which cannot be checked without DNA. This CDR3 is 15 amino acids long. CDR3 amino acids: CASSLRDLSYNEQFF.

The chain uses TRBV19 and TRBJ2-1; there is no DNA to check the TCRdb D call of TRBD2. CDR1 and CDR2 from the germline V gene are LNHDA and SQIVND (reference sequence). The CDR3 totals 16 residues. This CDR3 is CASSVGEGHSHNEQFF.

V usage is TRBV12-3 or TRBV12-4 and J usage is TRBJ1-5. The CDR3 runs to 14 residues. The CDR3 is CASSLGQALQPQHF.

This chain links TRBV15 with TRBJ2-2. Per the germline V gene, CDR1 is LNHNV and CDR2 is YYDKDF (reference sequence). The CDR3 extends over 14 amino acids. The CDR3 reads CATSSTWNTGELFF.

The V and J genes are TRBV7-6 and TRBJ1-1. The CDR3 is 18 amino acids. The germline CDR1 and CDR2 sequences are SGHVS and FNYEAQ. CDR3 in amino acids: CASSLAPLDLRVGTEAFF.

The rearrangement joins TRBV29-1 to TRBJ2-7; TCRdb's assignment of TRBD1 cannot be checked, as there is no DNA. Germline CDR1 is SQVTM and CDR2 is ANQGSEA. CDR3 size: 13 residues. The CDR3 reads CSVESGALYEQYF.

The chain couples TRBV29-1 to TRBJ2-7; lacking DNA, the TRBD2 call made by TCRdb goes unchecked. CDR3 length equals 13 residues. The V gene's germline CDR1 is SQVTM and CDR2 ANQGSEA. The CDR3 sequence is CSVQLAGSYEQYF.

The chain joins TRBV20-1 to TRBJ2-1; TCRdb proposes TRBD1, but this gene call is untestable without DNA. This CDR3 is 16 amino acids long. Germline V gene data show CDR1 as DFQATT and CDR2 as SNEGSKA (reference sequence). CDR3 loop: CSARDVAGPSYNEQFF.

The gene calls are TRBV4-2 and TRBJ2-3. CDR1 and CDR2 from the germline V gene are LGHNA and YNFKEQ. The CDR3 runs 14 residues. Here the CDR3 reads CASSQSQTLDTQYF.

The CDR3 sequence is CASSPRQGRSYEQYF. The chain carries TRBV7-2 and TRBJ2-7; TCRdb's D call, TRBD1, is unchecked because there is no DNA. The CDR3 covers 15 residues. The germline gives CDR1 SGHTA, CDR2 FQGNSA.

The J gene is TRBJ2-1, the V gene TRBV5-5. Germline V gene sequence: CDR1 SGHKS, CDR2 YYEKEE (reference sequence). The CDR3 has 14 residues. Here the CDR3 reads CASSLVWGTYEQFF.

This rearrangement joins TRBV20-1 to TRBJ1-6; TCRdb lists TRBD1, though no DNA is available to test this call. CDR1 DFQATT and CDR2 SNEGSKA come from the germline V gene (reference sequence). This CDR3 has 15 amino acids. CDR3 in amino acids: CSAPTGTPDNSPLHF.

The chain joins TRBV6-2 or TRBV6-3 to TRBJ2-7; TCRdb reports TRBD2, a call that lacks DNA to check it against. This CDR3 is built from 14 residues. From germline, CDR1 is MNHEY and CDR2 SVGEGT. The CDR3 here is CASTGSGRAYEQYF.

This sequence joins TRBV6-1 and TRBJ2-7; TCRdb's D gene call, TRBD1, goes unchecked for lack of DNA. The CDR3 runs to 16 residues. Germline V gene data show CDR1 as MNHNS and CDR2 as SASEGT. CDR3 residues: CASSEAVGTPSYEQYF.

The V call is TRBV5-5, the J call TRBJ2-3; as DNA is missing, the TRBD2 call by TCRdb cannot be tested. This CDR3 is built from 16 residues. Germline V gene lookup returns CDR1 SGHKS and CDR2 YYEKEE (reference sequence). CDR3 sequence reads: CASSLWPGGQADTQYF.

The CDR3 sequence: CASSLANSYEQYF. The chain joins TRBV7-2 to TRBJ2-7. Germline assignment: CDR1 SGHTA and CDR2 FQGNSA. CDR3 length equals 13 residues. Full variable domain (outside the CDR3, taken from reference TRBV7-2 and TRBJ2-7): GAGVSQSPSNKVTEKGKDVELRCDPISGHTALYWYRQSLGQGLEFLIYFQGNSAPDKSGLPSDRFSAERTGGSVSTLTIQRTQQEDSAVYLCASSLANSYEQYFGPGTRLTVT.

The rearrangement uses TRBV23-1 and TRBJ2-5. TRBV23-1 is noted as an ORF with a role that remains uncertain. The CDR3 runs 17 residues. The CDR3 protein is CASSQSTFQTNQETQYF.

The chain couples TRBV28 to TRBJ2-2; TCRdb picks TRBD1, but there is no DNA to check that call. Germline V CDR1 and CDR2: MDHEN, SYDVKM. CDR3 length: 17 residues. CDR3 loop: CASSFPPRGGNTGELFF.

The V gene is TRBV6-6, the J gene TRBJ2-7; checking the TCRdb D call of TRBD2 is not possible without DNA. The CDR3 totals 15 residues. Per germline, CDR1 MNHNY and CDR2 SVGAGI (reference sequence). CDR3 amino acids: CASSYSSSGGYEQYF.

The chain combines TRBV7-8 with TRBJ1-2. The germline gives CDR1 SGHVS, CDR2 FQNEAQ. This CDR3 contains 16 residues. This CDR3 reads CASSLALRNSPYGYTF.

By frequency, this clonotype is large. The chain recombines TRBV7-9 with TRBJ2-2; TCRdb gives TRBD1 as the D gene, but with no DNA this cannot be confirmed. CDR1 and CDR2 from the germline V gene are SEHNR and FQNEAQ (reference sequence). The CDR3 extends over 17 amino acids. The CDR3 is CASTPLGRGRRTGELFF.